The 27 T cell receptor beta chains in this list originate from one sample, sequenced in a study of blood T cell repertoires in COVID-19. The method was immunoSEQ multiplex PCR; TCRdb's version includes in-frame clones alone and lacks a portion of them. The repertoire has approximately 280,000 clones, around 89% of them found once; the top ten carry approximately 4.2%. Sequencing used peripheral blood. The source of these receptors is a man aged 35-49 years with acute or convalescent COVID-19.

The V call is TRBV30, the J call TRBJ1-2, with unresolved D. Trimming stripped 3 bases from V and 7 bases from J, with 15 bases between. There are 13 residues in the CDR3. The germline gives CDR1 GTSNPN, CDR2 SVGIG (reference sequence). CDR3 protein: CAWSPGRGGGYTF. CDR3 DNA sequence: TGTGCCTGGAGCCCTGGACGGGGAGGTGGCTACACCTTC.

The chain uses TRBV7-3 and TRBJ2-1; 8 bases are a match to TRBD1. The ends lost 6 bases at V and 3 bases at J; junction bases unmatched: 4. Germline V gene data show CDR1 as SGHTA and CDR2 as FQGTGA. The CDR3 loop spans 14 amino acids. The CDR3 spells CASSTGTGYNEQFF. CDR3 nucleotides: TGTGCCAGCAGTACCGGGACAGGCTACAATGAGCAGTTCTTC. Together with reference TRBV7-3 and TRBJ2-1, the CDR3 gives the full variable domain: GAGVSQTPSNKVTEKGKYVELRCDPISGHTALYWYRQSLGQGPEFLIYFQGTGAADDSGLPNDRFFAVRPEGSVSTLKIQRTERGDSAVYLCASSTGTGYNEQFFGPGTRLTVL.

This chain joins TRBV6-5 and TRBJ2-1, with TRBD2 matching 10 bases. V dropped 2 bases and J dropped 4; count of bases not matched to a gene: 5. Germline assignment: CDR1 MNHEY and CDR2 SVGAGI. The CDR3 is made up of 16 amino acids. The CDR3, as DNA: TGTGCCAGCAGTTACGGGTTAGCGGGGGGTTACAATGAGCAGTTCTTC. This encodes CASSYGLAGGYNEQFF.

The V call is TRBV19, the J call TRBJ1-1, with D possibly being TRBD1 (6 bases). This CDR3 has 15 residues. Deletions cut 2 bases from V and 7 bases from J, with 17 bases between. Germline V gives CDR1 LNHDA, CDR2 SQIVND (reference sequence). This chain's CDR3 is CASSIKSGTTFEAFF. The CDR3 DNA follows: TGTGCCAGTAGTATAAAGTCTGGGACAACTTTTGAAGCTTTCTTT.

The chain uses TRBV27 and TRBJ1-1; 8 bases match TRBD1. CDR3 length: 16 residues. CDR1 is MNHEY, CDR2 SMNVEV, per germline (reference sequence). V shed 5 bases, J shed 1 base, and the junction held 9 bases outside the gene matches. CDR3 loop: CASSPGAGQANTEAFF. Here the CDR3 DNA reads TGTGCCAGCAGTCCTGGAGCGGGACAGGCGAACACTGAAGCTTTCTTT.

V and J are TRBV6-1 and TRBJ2-7; D uncertain. The V gene lost 2 bases and the J gene lost 6 bases, with 17 bases spanning the gap. CDR1 MNHNS and CDR2 SASEGT come from the germline V gene. The CDR3 loop spans 15 amino acids. CDR3 sequence (DNA): TGTGCCAGCAGTGAAAGCAGACCAGGCGAAGGCGAGCAGTACTTC. It specifies CASSESRPGEGEQYF.

The chain recombines TRBV5-1 with TRBJ2-6, with D unresolved. The germline V gene encodes CDR1 SGHRS and CDR2 YFSETQ. V lost 4 bases and J 0 bases, leaving 5 bases between the germline ends. The length of the CDR3 is 14 residues. CDR3 protein: CASSQFSGANVLTF. The CDR3 coding sequence is TGCGCCAGCAGCCAGTTCTCTGGGGCCAACGTCCTGACTTTC.

The V call is TRBV5-1, the J call TRBJ2-1, with D perhaps TRBD2 (5 bases). This CDR3 has 16 amino acids. Trimming took off 0 bases at V and 2 bases at J, with 12 bases between the two ends. Germline CDR1 and CDR2: SGHRS and YFSETQ. CDR3 protein: CASSLARGVTYNEQFF. The CDR3 coding sequence is TGCGCCAGCAGCTTGGCCCGGGGAGTGACCTACAATGAGCAGTTCTTC.

The rearrangement links TRBV30 to TRBJ1-1; TRBD1 aligns across 7 bases. The trim removed 5 bases at V and 3 bases at J, leaving 3 bases unmatched. Germline CDR1 is GTSNPN and CDR2 is SVGIG (reference sequence). The CDR3 totals 12 residues. The DNA of the CDR3 is TGTGCCTGGGGCGGACAGGACACTGAAGCTTTCTTT. This translates into CAWGGQDTEAFF.

This clone turned up a few times. The chain has TRBV2 and TRBJ2-7; perhaps TRBD2 as D (5 bases). The CDR3 has 11 residues. Looked up from germline, CDR1 is SNHLY and CDR2 is FYNNEI. Trimming left V 4 bases short and J 6 bases short, with 7 bases between. DNA for the CDR3: TGTGCCAGCAGTGGAGGGAGCGAGCAGTACTTC. It translates to CASSGGSEQYF.

Points on this clone: The junction departs from the called germline gene at one end, perhaps through a read error. The chain joins TRBV27 to TRBJ1-2; possible D gene TRBD1, 5 bases. The CDR3 has 13 residues. From germline, CDR1 is MNHEY and CDR2 SMNVEV (reference sequence). The CDR3 spells CASSPQGNNGYTF. The CDR3 nucleotides are TGTGCCAGCAGTCCTCAGGGTAACAATGGCTACACCTTC.

The genes are TRBV28 and TRBJ1-4; no firm D call. The CDR3 runs to 14 residues. V was shortened by 6 bases and J by 6 bases, with 14 bases between the two germline ends. Germline CDR1 and CDR2: MDHEN and SYDVKM. The chain's CDR3 is CASSRLGIDEKLFF. In DNA form, the CDR3 reads TGTGCCAGCAGCCGGTTGGGCATCGATGAAAAACTGTTTTTT.

The chain combines TRBV6-6 with TRBJ1-2; maybe TRBD1 (6 bases). Germline lookup yields CDR1 MNHNY and CDR2 SVGAGI (reference sequence). Trimming removed 0 bases from V and 8 bases from J, with 16 bases in between. CDR3 size: 15 residues. CDR3 nucleotide sequence: TGTGCCAGCAGTTACTCCCGAGGCAGGGGTGACGGCTACACCTTC. This gives the protein CASSYSRGRGDGYTF.

This clone was seen a few times. V gene TRBV19 combines with J gene TRBJ1-5, with unresolved D. With 5 bases removed from V and 6 bases from J, the gap between germline ends came to 11 bases. The CDR3 covers 13 residues. CDR1 and CDR2 (germline): LNHDA, SQIVND (reference sequence). The CDR3, as DNA: TGTGCCAGTAGTCTTGGAGTGGGTCAGCCCCAGCATTTT. Translating it yields CASSLGVGQPQHF. The full variable domain, in which reference TRBV19 and TRBJ1-5 provide the parts outside the CDR3, is DGGITQSPKYLFRKEGQNVTLSCEQNLNHDAMYWYRQDPGQGLRLIYYSQIVNDFQKGDIAEGYSVSREKKESFPLTVTSAQKNPTAFYLCASSLGVGQPQHFGDGTRLSIL.

The chain employs TRBV18 and TRBJ1-1; a weak D match, TRBD1 (6 bases). The germline CDR1 and CDR2 sequences are KGHSH and LQKENI. The CDR3 has 14 amino acids. Between the trimmed V and J ends, which lost 6 bases and 1 base, there was a span of 12 bases. CDR3 amino acids: CASSQGQRNTEAFF. In nucleotides, the CDR3 is TGTGCCAGCTCCCAAGGACAGCGGAACACTGAAGCTTTCTTT.

The chain joins TRBV7-6 to TRBJ2-1; tentatively, D is TRBD1 (5 bases). V lost 5 bases, J lost 10 bases, and 12 bases lay in between. The germline V gene encodes CDR1 SGHVS and CDR2 FNYEAQ. The CDR3 is made up of 12 amino acids. CDR3 sequence (DNA): TGTGCCAGCAGCCGCACAGGCTTGGAGCAGTTCTTC. Its translation: CASSRTGLEQFF.

This clone was seen just once. The chain combines TRBV5-1 with TRBJ1-5; D is ambiguous. This CDR3 has 15 residues. The ends were cut back, 0 bases at V and 8 bases at J, with 15 bases in the middle. Per the germline V gene, CDR1 is SGHRS and CDR2 is YFSETQ. This CDR3 is CASSLDGSASKPQHF. In nucleotides, the CDR3 is TGCGCCAGCAGCTTGGACGGCAGCGCCAGCAAGCCCCAGCATTTT.

V usage is TRBV19 and J usage is TRBJ2-1; 7 bases agree with TRBD2. Per germline, CDR1 LNHDA and CDR2 SQIVND (reference sequence). The CDR3 extends over 15 amino acids. V trimming: 3 bases; J trimming: 6 bases; junction bases outside the gene matches: 8. The CDR3 DNA follows: TGTGCCAGTAGTATCCAGGGCTCGGGGGGCAATGAGCAGTTCTTC. Its protein product is CASSIQGSGGNEQFF.

The V and J genes are TRBV2 and TRBJ1-1, with 8 bases identical to TRBD1. Germline loops: CDR1 SNHLY, CDR2 FYNNEI. This CDR3 region has 15 residues. The junction had 10 bases not matched to a gene; V was cut back by 6 bases and J by 4 bases. CDR3 region: CASSYAQGAITEAFF. CDR3 in DNA: TGTGCCAGCAGCTACGCCCAGGGGGCAATCACTGAAGCTTTCTTT.

The chain combines TRBV6-5 with TRBJ1-5; D ambiguous. This CDR3 has 15 amino acids. The V end was cut by 6 bases, the J end by 2 bases, with 14 bases between. Germline values: CDR1 MNHEY, CDR2 SVGAGI. The CDR3 region is CASSLDWFGNQPQHF. CDR3 coding DNA: TGTGCCAGCAGCCTCGACTGGTTTGGCAATCAGCCCCAGCATTTT.

As for this clone: This same CDR3 is encoded by further DNA sequences in the sample. The V gene is TRBV15, the J gene TRBJ1-3; no firm D call. Trimming removed 0 bases at V and 3 bases at J, with 3 bases between. Germline V gives CDR1 LNHNV, CDR2 YYDKDF (reference sequence). The CDR3 length is 13 residues. CDR3 in DNA: TGTGCCACCAGCAGAGACCTTGGAAACACCATATATTTT. Protein: CATSRDLGNTIYF.

This rearrangement joins TRBV5-1 to TRBJ2-7, with a tentative D call TRBD1 (5 bases). V gave up 4 bases and J gave up 2 bases, with 10 bases separating them. Germline V gene data show CDR1 as SGHRS and CDR2 as YFSETQ. The CDR3 runs to 13 residues. Written as DNA, the CDR3 is TGCGCCAGCAGCCAGGGTAGGGCCTACGAGCAGTACTTC. Translating gives CASSQGRAYEQYF. The entire variable domain, with the rest obtained from reference TRBV5-1 and TRBJ2-7, is as follows: KAGVTQTPRYLIKTRGQQVTLSCSPISGHRSVSWYQQTPGQGLQFLFEYFSETQRNKGNFPGRFSGRQFSNSRSEMNVSTLELGDSALYLCASSQGRAYEQYFGPGTRLTVT.

This chain connects TRBV4-1 to TRBJ1-1, with TRBD1 as a possible D gene (5 bases). The CDR3 is 15 amino acids. Germline values: CDR1 MGHRA, CDR2 YSYEKL. Between the trimmed V and J ends, which lost 0 bases and 5 bases, there was a span of 13 bases. The CDR3 DNA follows: TGCGCCAGCAGCCAAGATCAGGGAGGAAGGACTGAAGCTTTCTTT. It codes for CASSQDQGGRTEAFF.

The CDR3 DNA sequence: TGTGCCAGCAGCACCAGGGTTGATGAGCAGTTCTTC. It yields the protein CASSTRVDEQFF. The gene calls are TRBV5-5 and TRBJ2-1; maybe TRBD1 (5 bases). The CDR3 length is 12 residues. Deletions cut 4 bases from V and 8 bases from J, with 10 bases between. Germline-derived CDR1 and CDR2 are SGHKS and YYEKEE (reference sequence).

The count of this clone is one. The chain combines TRBV29-1 with TRBJ1-2; 7 nucleotides line up with TRBD1. Germline lookup yields CDR1 SQVTM and CDR2 ANQGSEA. V shed 2 bases, J shed 4 bases, and the junction held 4 bases outside the gene matches. CDR3 length: 13 amino acids. The CDR3 loop is CSVEMAGGYGYTF. The CDR3 nucleotides read TGCAGCGTTGAAATGGCAGGGGGCTATGGCTACACCTTC.

V gene TRBV25-1 combines with J gene TRBJ1-1; D possibly corresponds to TRBD1 (6 bases). The CDR3 covers 15 residues. V shed 2 bases and J shed 5 bases, with 15 bases lying between them. Germline V gene lookup returns CDR1 MGHDK and CDR2 SYGVNS. The CDR3: CASSELRGITTEAFF. The CDR3 coding sequence is TGTGCCAGCAGTGAACTTAGGGGGATTACGACTGAAGCTTTCTTT.

V gene TRBV19 combines with J gene TRBJ2-3; tentative D call: TRBD2 (6 bases). Trimming removed 5 bases at V and 1 base at J, with 19 bases between. This CDR3 is built from 17 residues. CDR1 and CDR2 from the germline V gene are LNHDA and SQIVND (reference sequence). This CDR3 is CASSPRDGGRGTDTQYF. The CDR3 DNA reads TGTGCCAGTAGTCCTCGTGACGGGGGAAGGGGCACAGATACGCAGTATTTT.